A selection of T cell receptor beta chains follows, all from one sample in a study of cytomegalovirus exposure and HLA in healthy donors. Some clones are missing from TCRdb's copy, which holds only in-frame ones; the method was immunoSEQ multiplex PCR. The repertoire holds 150,000 to 200,000 clones, with about 71% as singletons. Sequenced input: PBMCs. The receptors derive from a woman between 40 and 50 years old in good health and CMV-seropositive. Each CDR3 is given with its conserved first and last residue. Fields, in order: J gene, V gene, CDR3 protein.

j_call: TRBJ2-3; v_call: TRBV7-3; cdr3_aa: CASSLIRSDTQYF
j_call: TRBJ1-2; v_call: TRBV28; cdr3_aa: CASSFEGTGPNYGYPF
j_call: TRBJ2-5; v_call: TRBV9; cdr3_aa: CASSSASGGAGETQYF
j_call: TRBJ2-1; v_call: TRBV7-3; cdr3_aa: CASSSSGIQGNEQFF
j_call: TRBJ2-1; v_call: TRBV7-9; cdr3_aa: CASSFKETSEQFF
j_call: TRBJ1-3; v_call: TRBV5-4; cdr3_aa: CASSFFDSARNTIYF
j_call: TRBJ2-3; v_call: TRBV7-3; cdr3_aa: CASSFNGFSTDTQYF
j_call: TRBJ1-5; v_call: TRBV27; cdr3_aa: CASSLMGGANQPQHF
j_call: TRBJ2-1; v_call: TRBV6-6; cdr3_aa: CASSYRLAGVGEQFF
j_call: TRBJ2-1; v_call: TRBV5-6; cdr3_aa: CASSWDRGVNEQFF
j_call: TRBJ1-4; v_call: TRBV7-9; cdr3_aa: CSSSLGWTGGRTNEKLFF
j_call: TRBJ2-7; v_call: TRBV28; cdr3_aa: CASSSPLGREFNEQYF
j_call: TRBJ2-7; v_call: TRBV5-6; cdr3_aa: CASSLRGPMQIYEQYF
j_call: TRBJ2-7; v_call: TRBV28; cdr3_aa: CASSLLARYEQYF
j_call: TRBJ1-4; v_call: TRBV9; cdr3_aa: CASSVGSPAEKLFF
j_call: TRBJ2-3; v_call: TRBV4-1; cdr3_aa: CASSAGTSGRASTDTQYF
j_call: TRBJ1-1; v_call: TRBV7-6; cdr3_aa: CASSLGQGDTEAFF
j_call: TRBJ2-7; v_call: TRBV28; cdr3_aa: CANPGGAGGSYEQYF
j_call: TRBJ2-1; v_call: TRBV6-5; cdr3_aa: CASSYSLGVNEQFF
j_call: TRBJ1-6; v_call: TRBV15; cdr3_aa: CATSRGGGASSYNSPLHF
j_call: TRBJ2-7; v_call: TRBV14; cdr3_aa: CASSQAPGQGKYEQYF
j_call: TRBJ2-3; v_call: TRBV10-3; cdr3_aa: CAISKGTGQTDTQYF
j_call: TRBJ2-3; v_call: TRBV2; cdr3_aa: CASSHRGVGASDTDTQYF
j_call: TRBJ1-3; v_call: TRBV19; cdr3_aa: CASSIDGVSGNTIYF
j_call: TRBJ1-2; v_call: TRBV28; cdr3_aa: CASSIGHGNYYGYTF
j_call: TRBJ1-4; v_call: TRBV28; cdr3_aa: CATRNRVREKLFF
j_call: TRBJ2-1; v_call: TRBV6-1; cdr3_aa: CASSERGLAGGEEQFF
j_call: TRBJ1-6; v_call: TRBV27; cdr3_aa: CASSGTGGSPLHF
j_call: TRBJ2-3; v_call: TRBV7-9; cdr3_aa: CASNELALTDTQYF
j_call: NA; v_call: TRBV5-6; cdr3_aa: CASRLTGDTYEQYF
j_call: TRBJ1-1; v_call: TRBV28; cdr3_aa: CASSLRGTEAFF
j_call: TRBJ2-7; v_call: TRBV28; cdr3_aa: CASSLSLAGGLGGPYEQYF
j_call: TRBJ2-7; v_call: TRBV20-1; cdr3_aa: CSADRRDEQYF
j_call: TRBJ2-3; v_call: TRBV19; cdr3_aa: CASSIQDTQYF
j_call: TRBJ1-4; v_call: TRBV7-2; cdr3_aa: CASRLPGANEKLFF
j_call: TRBJ2-3; v_call: TRBV18; cdr3_aa: CASSPPATGSGADTQYF
j_call: TRBJ1-2; v_call: TRBV4-3; cdr3_aa: CASSYSRGGDYGYTF
j_call: TRBJ1-4; v_call: TRBV5-1; cdr3_aa: CASSLAGGVNEKLFF
j_call: TRBJ2-7; v_call: TRBV29-1; cdr3_aa: CSVGGQGNEQYF
j_call: TRBJ1-1; v_call: TRBV28; cdr3_aa: CASSVQGAKIEAFF
j_call: TRBJ1-4; v_call: TRBV16; cdr3_aa: CASSQATTNEKLFF
j_call: TRBJ2-3; v_call: TRBV2; cdr3_aa: CASRSGTSTDTQYF
j_call: TRBJ2-7; v_call: TRBV5-8; cdr3_aa: CASRMYEGAHEQYF
j_call: TRBJ1-4; v_call: TRBV7-2; cdr3_aa: CASSLMASGNEKLFF
j_call: TRBJ1-2; v_call: TRBV5-6; cdr3_aa: CATGGYGYTF
j_call: TRBJ2-2; v_call: TRBV7-2; cdr3_aa: CASSFGAGGNTGELFF
j_call: TRBJ1-4; v_call: TRBV7-9; cdr3_aa: CASSLSRGNEKLFF
j_call: TRBJ2-7; v_call: TRBV7-2; cdr3_aa: CASSWDVGTPNEQYF
j_call: TRBJ2-1; v_call: TRBV5-1; cdr3_aa: CASSPGLAGGDEQFF
j_call: TRBJ2-5; v_call: TRBV7-9; cdr3_aa: CASSAGTSGQETQYF
j_call: TRBJ1-1; v_call: TRBV19; cdr3_aa: CASSYRGAGNTEAFF
j_call: TRBJ2-3; v_call: TRBV27; cdr3_aa: CASSLLRQGASTDTQYF
j_call: TRBJ1-2; v_call: TRBV29-1; cdr3_aa: CSVEVGLGSYDYPF
j_call: TRBJ2-7; v_call: TRBV7-2; cdr3_aa: CASSSVRLSEQYF